This T cell receptor beta chain was observed in a study of T cells in localized non-small cell lung cancer. Concerning this clone: Its antigen is unidentified.

Only in-frame clones appear in the TCRdb table, and some are missing; sequencing was by immunoSEQ multiplex PCR. The table shows approximately 37,000 clones, with around 87% occurring only once. Study observations and caveats: Adjacent uninvolved lung tissue had the highest T cell clonality, exceeding tumor. A median of around 58 clones ranked among the top 100 in tumor appeared in adjacent lung. Prolonged overall survival went with higher T cell density in the blood. Only one tumor region went through sequencing, so heterogeneity may still be there.

Germline V gene data show CDR1 as MNHEY and CDR2 as SMNVEV (reference sequence). With 2 bases clipped from V and 7 bases from J, the junction kept 5 bases outside the gene matches. This CDR3 spans 15 amino acids. The input for sequencing was peripheral blood, taken before any cancer treatment. The chain employs TRBV27 and TRBJ1-4; TRBD1 matches 9 bases. This receptor was taken from a man aged 18 to 50 with stage I lung adenocarcinoma. The CDR3 bases are TGTGCCAGCAGTTTAAGCCTGACAGGGGGTGAAAAACTGTTTTTT. The encoded protein is CASSLSLTGGEKLFF.